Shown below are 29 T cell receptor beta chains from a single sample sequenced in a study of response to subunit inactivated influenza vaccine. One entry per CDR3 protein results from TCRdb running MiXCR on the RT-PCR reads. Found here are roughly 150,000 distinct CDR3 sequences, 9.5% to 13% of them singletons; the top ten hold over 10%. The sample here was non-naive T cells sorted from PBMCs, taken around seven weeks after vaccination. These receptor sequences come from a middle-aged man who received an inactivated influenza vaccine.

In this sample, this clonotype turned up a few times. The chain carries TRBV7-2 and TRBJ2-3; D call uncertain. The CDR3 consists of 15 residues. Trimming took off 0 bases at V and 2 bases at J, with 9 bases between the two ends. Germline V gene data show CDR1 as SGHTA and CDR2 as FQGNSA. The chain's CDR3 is CASSLASRTTDTQYF. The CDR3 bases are TGTGCCAGCAGCTTAGCGAGTAGAACCACAGATACGCAGTATTTT.

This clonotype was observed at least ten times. The CDR3 bases are TGTGCCAGCACCCAAAGGGCCAGTGGTTCACCCCTCCACTTT. The encoded protein is CASTQRASGSPLHF. The rearrangement links TRBV12-3 or TRBV12-4 to TRBJ1-6; no reliable D call. CDR3 length: 14 residues. Trimming removed 7 bases at V and 9 bases at J, with 16 bases between.

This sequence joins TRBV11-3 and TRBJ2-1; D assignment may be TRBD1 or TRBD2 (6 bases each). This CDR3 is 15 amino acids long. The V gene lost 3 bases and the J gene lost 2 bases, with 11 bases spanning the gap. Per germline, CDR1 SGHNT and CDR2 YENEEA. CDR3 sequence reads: CASSFSGAPYNEQFF. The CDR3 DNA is TGTGCCAGCAGCTTTTCGGGGGCGCCCTACAATGAGCAGTTCTTC.

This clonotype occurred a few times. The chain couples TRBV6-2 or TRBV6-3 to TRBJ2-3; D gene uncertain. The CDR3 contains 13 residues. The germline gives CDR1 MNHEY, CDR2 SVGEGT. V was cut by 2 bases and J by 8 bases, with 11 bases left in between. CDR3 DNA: TGTGCCAGCAGTTACAGAGATGATGGTACGCAGTATTTT. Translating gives CASSYRDDGTQYF.

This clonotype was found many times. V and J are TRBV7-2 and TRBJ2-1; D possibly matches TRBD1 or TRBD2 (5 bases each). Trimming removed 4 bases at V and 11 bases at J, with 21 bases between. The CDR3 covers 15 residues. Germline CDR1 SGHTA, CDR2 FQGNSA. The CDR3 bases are TGTGCCAGCAGCTCCCCGACAGTTTCTCGGGGTAAGCAGTTCTTC. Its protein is CASSSPTVSRGKQFF.

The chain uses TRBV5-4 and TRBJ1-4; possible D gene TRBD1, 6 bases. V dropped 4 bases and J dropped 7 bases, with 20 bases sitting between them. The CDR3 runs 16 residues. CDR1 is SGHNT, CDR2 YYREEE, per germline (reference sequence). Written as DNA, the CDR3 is TGTGCCAGCAGCCCGGAGATCGGGGGGGCTCGTGAAAAACTGTTTTTT. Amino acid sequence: CASSPEIGGAREKLFF. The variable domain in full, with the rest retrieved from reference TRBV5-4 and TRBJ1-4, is ETGVTQSPTHLIKTRGQQVTLRCSSQSGHNTVSWYQQALGQGPQFIFQYYREEENGRGNFPPRFSGLQFPNYSSELNVNALELDDSALYLCASSPEIGGAREKLFFGSGTQLSVL.

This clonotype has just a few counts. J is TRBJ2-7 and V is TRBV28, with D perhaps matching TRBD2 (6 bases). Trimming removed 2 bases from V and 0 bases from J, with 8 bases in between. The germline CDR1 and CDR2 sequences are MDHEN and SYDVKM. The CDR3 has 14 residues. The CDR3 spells CASSLIGGSYEQYF. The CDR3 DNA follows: TGTGCCAGCAGTTTAATCGGGGGCTCCTACGAGCAGTACTTC.

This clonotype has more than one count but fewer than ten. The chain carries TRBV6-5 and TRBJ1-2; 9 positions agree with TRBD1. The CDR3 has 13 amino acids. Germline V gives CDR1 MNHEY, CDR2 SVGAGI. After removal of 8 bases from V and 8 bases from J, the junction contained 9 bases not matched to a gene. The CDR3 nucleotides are TGTGCCAGCGGTTCCGGGACAGGGTTCGGCTACACCTTC. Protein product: CASGSGTGFGYTF.

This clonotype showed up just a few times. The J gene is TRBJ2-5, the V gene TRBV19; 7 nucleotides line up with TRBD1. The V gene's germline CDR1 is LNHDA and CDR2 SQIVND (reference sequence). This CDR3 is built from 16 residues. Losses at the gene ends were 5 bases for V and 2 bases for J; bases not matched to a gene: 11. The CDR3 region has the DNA TGTGCCAGTAGTCCCCAGCTAGGGGGCCCTCAAGAGACCCAGTACTTC. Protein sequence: CASSPQLGGPQETQYF.

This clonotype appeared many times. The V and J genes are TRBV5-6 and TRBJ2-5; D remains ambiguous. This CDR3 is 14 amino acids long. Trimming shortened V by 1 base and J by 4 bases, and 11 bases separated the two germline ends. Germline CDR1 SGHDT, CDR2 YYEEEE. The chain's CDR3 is CASSLYGYGETQYF. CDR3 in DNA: TGTGCCAGCAGCTTGTACGGGTATGGAGAGACCCAGTACTTC.

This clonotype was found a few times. CDR3 in DNA: TGCGCCAGCAGCGAGGGCGCCATTTGGAACACTGAAGCTTTCTTT. It specifies CASSEGAIWNTEAFF. The chain is built from TRBV5-1 and TRBJ1-1; D is unclear. The CDR3 is 15 residues long. Germline CDR1 is SGHRS and CDR2 is YFSETQ. V was pared by 4 bases and J by 1 base, with 14 bases between.

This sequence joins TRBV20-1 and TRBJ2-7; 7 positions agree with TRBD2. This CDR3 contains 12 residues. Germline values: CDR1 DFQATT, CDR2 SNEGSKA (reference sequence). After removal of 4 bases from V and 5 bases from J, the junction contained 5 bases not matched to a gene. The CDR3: CSAKGRGDEQYF. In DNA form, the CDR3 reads TGCAGTGCTAAGGGCCGGGGGGACGAGCAGTACTTC.

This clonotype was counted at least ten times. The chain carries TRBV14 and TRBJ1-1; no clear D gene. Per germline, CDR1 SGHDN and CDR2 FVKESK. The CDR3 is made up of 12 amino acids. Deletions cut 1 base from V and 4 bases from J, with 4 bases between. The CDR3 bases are TGTGCCAGCAGCCAAGCCCGCACTGAAGCTTTCTTT. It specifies CASSQARTEAFF.

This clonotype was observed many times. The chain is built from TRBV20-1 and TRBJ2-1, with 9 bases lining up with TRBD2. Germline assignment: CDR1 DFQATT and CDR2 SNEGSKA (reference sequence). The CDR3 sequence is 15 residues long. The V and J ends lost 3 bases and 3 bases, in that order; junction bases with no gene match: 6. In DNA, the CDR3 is TGCAGTGCTAGTGATAGCGGGAGTCTCTACAATGAGCAGTTCTTC. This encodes CSASDSGSLYNEQFF.

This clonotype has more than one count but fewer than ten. CDR3 in DNA: TGTGCCATCAGTGAACGACTATTTGGGTGGGGGGAGCAGTTCTTC. Its translation is CAISERLFGWGEQFF. The V gene is TRBV10-3, the J gene TRBJ2-1; either TRBD1 or TRBD2 may supply D (5 bases each). CDR3 size: 15 residues. Looked up from germline, CDR1 is ENHRY and CDR2 is SYGVKD. V lost 3 bases and J lost 10, with 19 bases in between.

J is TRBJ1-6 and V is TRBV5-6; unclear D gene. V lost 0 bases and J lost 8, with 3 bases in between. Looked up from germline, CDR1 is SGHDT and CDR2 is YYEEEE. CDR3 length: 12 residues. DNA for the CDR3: TGTGCCAGCAGCTTGGGATATTCACCCCTCCACTTT. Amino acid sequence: CASSLGYSPLHF.

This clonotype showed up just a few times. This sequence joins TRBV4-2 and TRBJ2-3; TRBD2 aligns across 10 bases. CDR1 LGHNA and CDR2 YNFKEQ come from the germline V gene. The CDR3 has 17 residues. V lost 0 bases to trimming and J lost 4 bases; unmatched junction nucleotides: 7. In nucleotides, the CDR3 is TGTGCCAGCAGCCAAGATAGGAGCGGGAGGGCCTCAGATACGCAGTATTTT. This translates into CASSQDRSGRASDTQYF.

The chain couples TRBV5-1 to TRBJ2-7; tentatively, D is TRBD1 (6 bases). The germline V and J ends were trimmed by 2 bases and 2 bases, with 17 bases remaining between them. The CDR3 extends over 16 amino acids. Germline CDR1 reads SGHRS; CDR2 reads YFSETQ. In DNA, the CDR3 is TGCGCCAGCAGCTTATCTTTTGTGGGACAAGCCTACGAGCAGTACTTC. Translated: CASSLSFVGQAYEQYF. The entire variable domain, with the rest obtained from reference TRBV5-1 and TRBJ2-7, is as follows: KAGVTQTPRYLIKTRGQQVTLSCSPISGHRSVSWYQQTPGQGLQFLFEYFSETQRNKGNFPGRFSGRQFSNSRSEMNVSTLELGDSALYLCASSLSFVGQAYEQYFGPGTRLTVT.

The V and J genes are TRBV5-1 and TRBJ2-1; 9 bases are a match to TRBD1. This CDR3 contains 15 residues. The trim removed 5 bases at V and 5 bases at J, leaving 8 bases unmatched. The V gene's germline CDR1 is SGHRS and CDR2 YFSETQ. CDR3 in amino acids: CASRLQGAPDNEQFF. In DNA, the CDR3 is TGCGCCAGCAGACTACAGGGGGCTCCTGACAATGAGCAGTTCTTC.

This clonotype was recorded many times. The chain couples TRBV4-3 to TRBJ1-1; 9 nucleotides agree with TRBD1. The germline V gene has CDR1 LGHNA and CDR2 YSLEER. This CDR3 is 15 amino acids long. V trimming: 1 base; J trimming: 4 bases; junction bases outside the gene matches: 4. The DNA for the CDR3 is TGCGCCAGCAGCCAAGCACAGGGGGCTTTCACTGAAGCTTTCTTT. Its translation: CASSQAQGAFTEAFF.

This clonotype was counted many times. CDR3 bases: TGTGCCAGCGCTTGGGCTAGCGCCGAGCAGTACTTC. This encodes CASAWASAEQYF. The chain joins TRBV7-2 to TRBJ2-7; possibly TRBD2 for D (6 bases). The CDR3 covers 12 residues. Trimming cost V 8 bases and J 6 bases, with 14 bases left between them. Germline values: CDR1 SGHTA, CDR2 FQGNSA.

The CDR3 loop reads CASSTRVGHNEQFF. DNA of the CDR3: TGTGCCAGTAGTACCAGGGTGGGCCACAATGAGCAGTTCTTC. The chain uses TRBV19 and TRBJ2-1; D is perhaps TRBD1 (5 bases). Trimming removed 4 bases from V and 5 bases from J, with 12 bases in between. The CDR3 covers 14 residues. Germline V gives CDR1 LNHDA, CDR2 SQIVND (reference sequence).

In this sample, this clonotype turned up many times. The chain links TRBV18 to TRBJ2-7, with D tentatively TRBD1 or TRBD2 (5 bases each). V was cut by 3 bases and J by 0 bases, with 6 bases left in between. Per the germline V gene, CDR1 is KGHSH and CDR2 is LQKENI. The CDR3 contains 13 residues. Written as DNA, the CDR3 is TGTGCCAGCTCACCGGGACCCTCCTACGAGCAGTACTTC. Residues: CASSPGPSYEQYF.

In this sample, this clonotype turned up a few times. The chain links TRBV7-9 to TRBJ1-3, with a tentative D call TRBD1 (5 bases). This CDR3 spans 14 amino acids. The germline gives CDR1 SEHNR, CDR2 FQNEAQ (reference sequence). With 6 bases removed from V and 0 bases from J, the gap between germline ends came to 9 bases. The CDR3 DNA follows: TGTGCCAGCAGTCGGACATACTCTGGAAACACCATATATTTT. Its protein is CASSRTYSGNTIYF.

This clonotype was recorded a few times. The CDR3 protein is CASSPGRSTYEQYF. Here the CDR3 DNA reads TGTGCCAGCTCACCAGGCAGGTCGACCTACGAGCAGTACTTC. The rearrangement joins TRBV18 to TRBJ2-7; D gene unclear. The CDR3 is 14 amino acids. Germline CDR1 reads KGHSH; CDR2 reads LQKENI. The ends were cut back, 2 bases at V and 2 bases at J, with 10 bases in the middle.

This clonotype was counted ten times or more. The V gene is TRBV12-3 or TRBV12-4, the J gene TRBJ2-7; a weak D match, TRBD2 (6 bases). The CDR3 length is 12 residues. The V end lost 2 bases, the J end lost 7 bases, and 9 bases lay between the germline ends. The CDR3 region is CASSLSSGEQYF. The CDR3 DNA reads TGTGCCAGCAGTTTAAGTAGCGGTGAGCAGTACTTC.

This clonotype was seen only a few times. The CDR3 bases are TGTGCCAGCAGTTCCTTTGGGACCCAGTACTTC. Translation: CASSSFGTQYF. The V and J genes are TRBV28 and TRBJ2-5; D remains unclear. This CDR3 has 11 residues. Trimming cost V 4 bases and J 7 bases, with 7 bases left between them. CDR1 is MDHEN and CDR2 is SYDVKM in the germline V gene.

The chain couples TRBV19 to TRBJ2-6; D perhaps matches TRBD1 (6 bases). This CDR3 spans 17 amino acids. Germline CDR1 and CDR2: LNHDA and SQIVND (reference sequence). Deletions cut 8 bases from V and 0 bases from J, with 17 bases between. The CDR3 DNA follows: TGTGCCAGTGCCCAGGGGTATTTCAGCTCTGGGGCCAACGTCCTGACTTTC. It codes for CASAQGYFSSGANVLTF. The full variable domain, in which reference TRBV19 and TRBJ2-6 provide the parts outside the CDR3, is DGGITQSPKYLFRKEGQNVTLSCEQNLNHDAMYWYRQDPGQGLRLIYYSQIVNDFQKGDIAEGYSVSREKKESFPLTVTSAQKNPTAFYLCASAQGYFSSGANVLTFGAGSRLTVL.

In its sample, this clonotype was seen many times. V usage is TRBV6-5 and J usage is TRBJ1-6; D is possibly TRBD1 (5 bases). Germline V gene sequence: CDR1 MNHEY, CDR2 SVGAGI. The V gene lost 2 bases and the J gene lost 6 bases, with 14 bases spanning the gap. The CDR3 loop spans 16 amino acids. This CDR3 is CASSYRPTVGNSPLHF. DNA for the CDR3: TGTGCCAGCAGTTACCGCCCGACAGTGGGTAATTCACCCCTCCACTTT.